The 12 T cell receptor beta chains reported below all come from one sample, sequenced in a study of tissue T cells after allogeneic stem cell transplantation. Sequenced by immunoSEQ multiplex PCR; TCRdb stores in-frame clones only, minus some. The profile shows thousands of clones, about 45% of them singletons. Time point meaning: mouse harvest day 7 after allogeneic transplant. Tail vein injection delivered 10^7 T-cell-depleted bone marrow cells and 10^6 splenic CD5+ T cells. The material sequenced was gut tissue. These receptors came from a female BALB/c mouse given C57BL/6 T cells with graft-versus-host disease after an allogeneic hematopoietic cell transplant.

This clone turned up a few times. Mouse germline and gene names are used. The read gets to within 1 residue of the CDR3 end, and the germline J gene fills in the rest. The V call is TRBV13-3, the J call TRBJ2-2; 7 bases match TRBD1. Losses at the gene ends were 2 bases for V and 7 bases for J; bases not matched to a gene: 5. Germline CDR1 reads NNHDY; CDR2 reads SYVADS. CDR3 length: 14 residues. The CDR3 is CASSEGRGYGQLYF. The CDR3 bases that were read are TGTGCCAGCAGTGAAGGCAGGGGGTACGGGCAGCTCTAC.

Details on this clone: Gene and germline names: mouse. The CDR3 end lies 1 residue beyond the end of the read and is filled in from the germline J gene. V is TRBV1 and J is TRBJ1-1; a possible D gene is TRBD1 (5 bases). The CDR3 is made up of 15 amino acids. The V end lost 5 bases, the J end lost 0 bases, and 13 bases lay between the germline ends. Germline V gene lookup returns CDR1 NSQYPW and CDR2 LRSPGD (reference sequence). CDR3 protein: CTCSSPGHANTEVFF. The sequenced CDR3 bases are TGCACCTGCAGTTCCCCTGGACATGCAAACACAGAAGTCTTC.

Comments on this clone: Gene names denote mouse genes. The observed sequence ends 1 residue before the CDR3 terminus, with the missing tail filled in from the germline J gene. V and J are TRBV19 and TRBJ1-4; D gene unclear. The germline V gene has CDR1 FNHDT and CDR2 SITEND (reference sequence). V was trimmed by 6 bases and J by 4 bases, leaving 7 bases between them. The CDR3 is made up of 12 amino acids. The CDR3 spells CASIGSNERLFF. CDR3 DNA, as far as it was read: TGTGCCAGCATCGGCAGCAACGAAAGATTATTT.

The sample holds a few counts of this clone. The genes and germline here are from mouse. The DNA ends 1 residue before the CDR3 does, and the rest of the CDR3 is filled in from the germline J gene. The V call is TRBV26, the J call TRBJ2-3; no definite D call. V was clipped by 0 bases and J by 1 base, with 11 bases between them. In germline, CDR1 is KGHPV, CDR2 FQNQEV (reference sequence). This CDR3 is built from 16 residues. The CDR3 DNA, read in part, is TGTGCCAGCAGTCTGTCAGGGTACGAGGGTGCAGAAACGCTGTAT. This gives the protein CASSLSGYEGAETLY. The CDR3 in its entirety is CASSLSGYEGAETLYF.

Note on this clone: Germline and genes: mouse. Read data end 1 residue before the CDR3 end; the end is taken from the germline J gene. The chain carries TRBV16 and TRBJ1-2; tentative D call: TRBD1 (5 bases). The germline V gene encodes CDR1 SGHSA and CDR2 FRNQAP. The germline V and J ends were trimmed by 6 bases and 1 base, with 9 bases remaining between them. CDR3 length: 13 residues. The CDR3 bases that were read are TGTGCAAGCAGTTCCGACAGAAACTCCGACTACACC. Its protein product is CASSSDRNSDYT. The whole CDR3 is CASSSDRNSDYTF. The complete variable domain, with remaining parts taken from reference TRBV16 and TRBJ1-2, reads NAGVIQTPRHKVTGKGQEATLWCEPISGHSAVFWYRQTIVQGLEFLTYFRNQAPIDDSGMPKERFSAQMPNQSHSTLKIQSTQPQDSAVYLCASSSDRNSDYTFGSGTRLLVI.

Points on this clone: All gene names here are mouse names. The read ends 1 residue before the CDR3 terminus; that terminus is restored from the germline J gene. V gene TRBV23 combines with J gene TRBJ2-3; TRBD2, the table's D call, was not compared with the DNA. This CDR3 contains 14 residues. Germline loops: CDR1 KGHTA, CDR2 FQNQQP. The part of the CDR3 DNA that was read is TGCTCCAGCAGTCTGACTGGGGGAGGAGAAACGCTGTAT. The encoded protein is CSSSLTGGGETLY. The full CDR3 is CSSSLTGGGETLYF. Using reference TRBV23 and TRBJ2-3 for the parts outside the CDR3, the full variable domain is DAAVTQKPRYLIKMKGQEAEMKCIPEKGHTAVFWYQQKQSKELKFLIYFQNQQPLDQIDMVKERFSAVCPSSSLCSLGIRTCEAEDSALYLCSSSLTGGGETLYFGSGTRLTVL.

This clone is judged medium-sized. Mouse gene names apply. Coverage ceases 1 residue before the CDR3 finishes, and the germline J gene fills in the end. The V call is TRBV26, the J call TRBJ2-2; 7 positions agree with TRBD1. Germline assignment: CDR1 KGHPV and CDR2 FQNQEV (reference sequence). The CDR3 sequence is 16 residues long. V dropped 1 base and J dropped 1; count of bases not matched to a gene: 3. The sequenced CDR3 bases are TGTGCCAGCAGTCTGTGGCCAGGGGGAAACACCGGGCAGCTCTAC. This encodes CASSLWPGGNTGQLY. The complete CDR3 protein is CASSLWPGGNTGQLYF.

This clone was picked up a small number of times. Genes here carry mouse names. The observed sequence ends 1 residue before the CDR3 terminus, with the missing tail filled in from the germline J gene. The V and J genes are TRBV5 and TRBJ2-4; D uncertain. Trimming took 4 bases from V and 0 from J, leaving 11 bases between them. CDR3 size: 15 residues. Looked up from germline, CDR1 is LGHNA and CDR2 is YNLKQL (reference sequence). CDR3 loop: CASSRQPFSQNTLYF. The CDR3 DNA, read in part, is TGTGCCAGCAGCCGCCAGCCATTTAGTCAAAACACCTTGTAC.

This clone was found a few times. The gene names here belong to mouse. The CDR3 extends 1 residue past the end of the read, so its final part is completed from the germline J gene. V is TRBV13-1 and J is TRBJ2-3; 9 nucleotides agree with TRBD2. J was trimmed by 1 base and V by 5 bases; bases with no gene match: 2. Germline values: CDR1 NSHNY, CDR2 SYGAGN. The CDR3 spans 14 residues. The part of the CDR3 DNA that was read is TGTGCCAGCAGGTCTGGGGGGGGTGCAGAAACGCTGTAT. It codes for CASRSGGGAETLY. The CDR3 reads in full as CASRSGGGAETLYF.

This clone has more than one count but fewer than ten. The gene symbols are mouse symbols. The read comes to an end 1 residue before the CDR3 does, leaving the germline J gene to fill in the end. The genes are TRBV3 and TRBJ2-7; no clear D. The CDR3 covers 13 residues. V was cut by 2 bases and J by 2 bases, with 7 bases left in between. The germline CDR1 and CDR2 sequences are SNHLY and FYNGKV (reference sequence). CDR3 bases read: TGTGCCAGCAGCTTAACAAATCCCTATGAACAGTAC. Protein sequence: CASSLTNPYEQY. In full, the CDR3 is CASSLTNPYEQYF.

Comment on this clone: Genes here carry mouse names. From the germline J gene comes the end of the CDR3, since the read stops 1 residue before it. V is TRBV13-2 and J is TRBJ2-1; weak D call: TRBD1 (5 bases). The CDR3 has 14 amino acids. Germline assignment: CDR1 NNHNN and CDR2 SYGAGS (reference sequence). Trimming shortened V by 1 base and J by 0 bases, and 5 bases separated the two germline ends. CDR3 bases read: TGTGCCAGCGGTGATAGGGGTAACTATGCTGAGCAGTTC. Translated, it gives CASGDRGNYAEQF. The whole CDR3 region reads CASGDRGNYAEQFF.

Remarks on this clone: Gene names are the mouse ones. With the read ending 1 residue before the CDR3 end, the germline J gene is used to fill in that end. The chain links TRBV26 to TRBJ2-1, with D tentatively TRBD1 (6 bases). V was clipped by 2 bases and J by 7 bases, with 9 bases between them. CDR1 and CDR2 from the germline V gene are KGHPV and FQNQEV (reference sequence). The CDR3 length is 13 residues. The CDR3 DNA, read in part, is TGTGCCAGCAGTCTGACAGGGATCGCTGAGCAGTTC. Encoded protein: CASSLTGIAEQF. The complete CDR3 sequence is CASSLTGIAEQFF. Looking up the rest from reference TRBV26 and TRBJ2-1 gives the full variable domain: NSKVIQTPRYLVKGQGQKAKMRCIPEKGHPVVFWYQQNKNNEFKFLINFQNQEVLQQIDMTEKRFSAECPSNSPCSLEIQSSEAGDSALYLCASSLTGIAEQFFGPGTRLTVL.